The 18 T cell receptor beta chains reported below all come from one sample, sequenced in a study of cytotoxic CD8 clonotypes in ibrutinib-treated CLL. Repertoires were generated with immunoSEQ multiplex PCR, while TCRdb's copy carries only in-frame clones and drops some. The repertoire holds tens of thousands of clones, with 75% to 90% as singletons. The source was PBMCs, collected after 24 months of ibrutinib treatment. These receptors came from a human donor with chronic lymphocytic leukemia.

Comment on this clone: At one end, the junction sequence differs from germline, possibly due to a read error. The chain uses TRBV19 and TRBJ2-2; perhaps TRBD1 as D (6 bases). CDR1 and CDR2 from the germline V gene are LNHDA and SQIVND (reference sequence). There are 14 residues in the CDR3. The CDR3 protein is CASRGRGGTGELFF. The DNA of the CDR3 is TGTGCAAGTAGAGGGAGAGGGGGCACCGGGGAGCTGTTTTTT. The full variable domain, with the rest looked up from reference TRBV19 and TRBJ2-2, is DGGITQSPKYLFRKEGQNVTLSCEQNLNHDAMYWYRQDPGQGLRLIYYSQIVNDFQKGDIAEGYSVSREKKESFPLTVTSAQKNPTAFYLCASRGRGGTGELFFGEGSRLTVL.

J is TRBJ1-1 and V is TRBV5-1; D gene uncertain. Trimming left V 0 bases short and J 6 bases short, with 3 bases between. CDR3 length: 11 residues. Germline lookup yields CDR1 SGHRS and CDR2 YFSETQ. The CDR3 sequence: CASSLDAEAFF. The CDR3 DNA follows: TGCGCCAGCAGCTTGGACGCTGAAGCTTTCTTT.

The chain carries TRBV7-2 and TRBJ2-3; D is unresolved. Germline assignment: CDR1 SGHTA and CDR2 FQGNSA. This CDR3 spans 16 amino acids. V gave up 5 bases and J gave up 0 bases, with 15 bases separating them. CDR3: CASSQISLFSTDTQYF. The CDR3 DNA reads as TGTGCCAGCAGCCAAATTTCCCTATTTAGCACAGATACGCAGTATTTT. The full variable domain, rest sourced from reference TRBV7-2 and TRBJ2-3, is GAGVSQSPSNKVTEKGKDVELRCDPISGHTALYWYRQSLGQGLEFLIYFQGNSAPDKSGLPSDRFSAERTGGSVSTLTIQRTQQEDSAVYLCASSQISLFSTDTQYFGPGTRLTVL.

The genes are TRBV30 and TRBJ2-6; D is uncertain. The CDR3 has 12 amino acids. V lost 6 bases and J 0 bases, leaving 3 bases between the germline ends. Germline V lookup: CDR1 GTSNPN, CDR2 SVGIG (reference sequence). CDR3 region: CACFSGANVLTF. The CDR3 coding sequence is TGTGCCTGCTTCTCTGGGGCCAACGTCCTGACTTTC.

This clone has a single count. The chain links TRBV7-2 to TRBJ2-5; D is uncertain. CDR1 is SGHTA and CDR2 is FQGNSA in the germline V gene. V lost 1 base and J 6 bases, leaving 9 bases between the germline ends. This CDR3 is 13 amino acids long. CDR3 nucleotide sequence: TGTGCCAGCAGCTTAGAGGGTTGGCAGACCCAGTACTTC. This codes for CASSLEGWQTQYF.

The genes are TRBV7-2 and TRBJ2-5; D might be TRBD2 (5 bases). The CDR3 spans 17 residues. Germline-derived CDR1 and CDR2 are SGHTA and FQGNSA. V lost 1 base and J 3 bases, leaving 18 bases between the germline ends. The CDR3 DNA reads as TGTGCCAGCAGCTTAGTCACAAGCGGATTGAGAAAAGAGACCCAGTACTTC. Translating gives CASSLVTSGLRKETQYF. The variable domain in full, with the rest retrieved from reference TRBV7-2 and TRBJ2-5, is GAGVSQSPSNKVTEKGKDVELRCDPISGHTALYWYRQSLGQGLEFLIYFQGNSAPDKSGLPSDRFSAERTGGSVSTLTIQRTQQEDSAVYLCASSLVTSGLRKETQYFGPGTRLLVL.

This rearrangement joins TRBV10-3 to TRBJ2-7, with TRBD2 identical over 7 bases. Trimming at V came to 6 bases and at J to 3 bases, leaving 8 bases not matched to a gene. The germline V gene encodes CDR1 ENHRY and CDR2 SYGVKD. CDR3 length: 14 amino acids. CDR3 amino acids: CAIRDPSGHYEQYF. The DNA for the CDR3 is TGTGCCATCAGGGATCCTAGCGGTCACTACGAGCAGTACTTC.

This rearrangement joins TRBV6-6 to TRBJ2-7, with unresolved D. Trimming stripped 0 bases from V and 2 bases from J, with 8 bases between. This CDR3 is 14 amino acids long. The germline V gene encodes CDR1 MNHNY and CDR2 SVGAGI (reference sequence). The CDR3 DNA is TGTGCCAGCAGTTACTCTTCAGTCGCCTACGAGCAGTACTTC. Its translation is CASSYSSVAYEQYF.

This clone was seen a handful of times. The rearrangement joins TRBV4-3 to TRBJ2-2, with a tentative D call TRBD2 (5 bases). V was cut by 4 bases and J by 7 bases, with 19 bases left in between. This CDR3 spans 16 amino acids. CDR1 is LGHNA, CDR2 YSLEER, per germline. In DNA form, the CDR3 reads TGCGCCAGCAGCCCGAGGGCGATAGCACGGGGCGGGGAGCTGTTTTTT. The encoded protein is CASSPRAIARGGELFF.

The chain joins TRBV14 to TRBJ2-1; D is undetermined. From germline, CDR1 is SGHDN and CDR2 FVKESK. The CDR3 is 13 amino acids. V was pared by 1 base and J by 12 bases, with 13 bases between. The CDR3 nucleotides are TGTGCCAGCAGCCAAGGACCGCCCTTGGGGCAGTTCTTC. This encodes CASSQGPPLGQFF.

CDR3 sequence reads: CASSLGQGTTGNTIYF. CDR3 sequence (DNA): TGTGCCAGCAGCTTAGGACAGGGGACGACTGGAAACACCATATATTTT. This chain connects TRBV13 to TRBJ1-3; the match to TRBD1 covers 7 bases. Looked up from germline, CDR1 is PRHDT and CDR2 is FYEKMQ (reference sequence). Losses at the gene ends were 0 bases for V and 2 bases for J; bases not matched to a gene: 4. There are 16 residues in the CDR3.

The rearrangement uses TRBV15 and TRBJ2-7; 9 nucleotides agree with TRBD1. Germline CDR1 LNHNV, CDR2 YYDKDF (reference sequence). Trimming took 1 base from V and 3 from J; bases not matched to a gene: 4. This CDR3 comprises 15 residues. The CDR3 DNA sequence: TGTGCCACCAGCAGAGGACAGGGGGGACTCTACGAGCAGTACTTC. This encodes CATSRGQGGLYEQYF.

The genes are TRBV28 and TRBJ2-1; 7 bases are shared with TRBD1. The V gene's germline CDR1 is MDHEN and CDR2 SYDVKM. The CDR3 has 15 amino acids. Trimming removed 4 bases from V and 5 bases from J; junction bases left unmatched: 8. Written as DNA, the CDR3 is TGTGCCAGCAGTTGGACAGGTTCGGCTAACAATGAGCAGTTCTTC. Encoded protein: CASSWTGSANNEQFF.

The chain couples TRBV29-1 to TRBJ1-1; D is uncertain. The V end was cut by 5 bases, the J end by 1 base, with 11 bases between. CDR3 size: 13 residues. Germline lookup yields CDR1 SQVTM and CDR2 ANQGSEA. The CDR3 loop reads CSVLEARNTEAFF. The CDR3 bases are TGCAGCGTTCTCGAGGCTAGGAACACTGAAGCTTTCTTT.

The chain has TRBV29-1 and TRBJ2-5, with D uncertain. V lost 5 bases to trimming and J lost 5 bases, with 12 bases between them. Germline CDR1 is SQVTM and CDR2 is ANQGSEA. This CDR3 contains 12 residues. CDR3 bases: TGCAGCGTTTCATTCAGTCTGGAGACCCAGTACTTC. This gives the protein CSVSFSLETQYF.

V usage is TRBV14 and J usage is TRBJ2-5; D ambiguous. The CDR3 is 12 amino acids. The ends were cut back, 6 bases at V and 4 bases at J, with 9 bases in the middle. CDR1 is SGHDN and CDR2 is FVKESK in the germline V gene. The DNA of the CDR3 is TGTGCCAGCAGACACCACTCAGAGACCCAGTACTTC. Its protein product is CASRHHSETQYF.

The genes are TRBV28 and TRBJ1-5, with D uncertain. Deletions cut 5 bases from V and 3 bases from J, with 11 bases between. The CDR3 is 14 amino acids. Germline CDR1 and CDR2: MDHEN and SYDVKM. The CDR3 coding sequence is TGTGCCAGCAGTCCTCGACTGTCCAATCAGCCCCAGCATTTT. Protein product: CASSPRLSNQPQHF.

The CDR3 sequence is CASSQIQGVVSTIYF. CDR3 bases: TGCGCCAGCAGCCAAATACAGGGAGTGGTGAGCACCATATATTTT. V usage is TRBV4-3 and J usage is TRBJ1-3; a weak D match, TRBD1 (6 bases). This CDR3 spans 15 amino acids. Per the germline V gene, CDR1 is LGHNA and CDR2 is YSLEER. V shed 2 bases and J shed 9 bases, with 17 bases lying between them.